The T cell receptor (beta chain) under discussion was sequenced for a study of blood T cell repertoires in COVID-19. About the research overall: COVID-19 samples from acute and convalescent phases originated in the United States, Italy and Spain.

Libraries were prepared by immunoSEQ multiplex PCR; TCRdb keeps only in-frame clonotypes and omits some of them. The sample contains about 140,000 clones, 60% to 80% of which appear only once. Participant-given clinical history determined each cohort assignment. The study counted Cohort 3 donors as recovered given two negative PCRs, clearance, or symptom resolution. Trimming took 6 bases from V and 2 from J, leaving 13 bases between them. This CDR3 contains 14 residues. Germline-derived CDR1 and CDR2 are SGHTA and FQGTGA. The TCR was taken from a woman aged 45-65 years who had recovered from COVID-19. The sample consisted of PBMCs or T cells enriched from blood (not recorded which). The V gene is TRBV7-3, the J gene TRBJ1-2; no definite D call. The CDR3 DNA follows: TGTGCCAGCAGGTCAGCGGATCGAAACTATGGCTACACCTTC. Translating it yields CASRSADRNYGYTF.